Below are 32 T cell receptor beta chains sequenced from a single sample in a study of CD8+ T cells in alopecia areata. RNA was isolated and reverse transcribed to cDNA, the sequencing template. This table comes from immunoSEQ multiplex PCR, and its TCRdb copy is limited to in-frame clones, with some not included. The sample holds 200,000 to 250,000 clones, 50% to 70% seen once. The specimen comprised CD4+ T cells sorted from blood, sampled at week 0. These receptors were obtained from a human donor with alopecia areata.

On this clone itself: The identical CDR3 is also encoded by other nucleotide sequences in the sample. The chain has TRBV20-1 and TRBJ2-7, with D hard to call. Trimming cost V 4 bases and J 0 bases, with 4 bases left between them. In germline, CDR1 is DFQATT, CDR2 SNEGSKA (reference sequence). The CDR3 totals 11 residues. The CDR3 sequence: CSATLSYEQYF. The DNA for the CDR3 is TGCAGTGCTACCCTCTCCTACGAGCAGTACTTC.

The chain employs TRBV29-1 and TRBJ2-1; D is possibly TRBD1 or TRBD2 (5 bases each). Germline loops: CDR1 SQVTM, CDR2 ANQGSEA. Trimming took off 2 bases at V and 8 bases at J, with 16 bases between the two ends. The CDR3 extends over 14 amino acids. CDR3 protein: CSVERGQGRDEQFF. DNA of the CDR3: TGCAGCGTTGAAAGAGGGCAGGGTAGGGATGAGCAGTTCTTC.

The chain combines TRBV9 with TRBJ2-3; weak D call: TRBD1 (6 bases). The CDR3 sequence is 14 residues long. From germline, CDR1 is SGDLS and CDR2 YYNGEE. V lost 4 bases and J 6 bases, leaving 15 bases between the germline ends. Here the CDR3 DNA reads TGTGCCAGCAGCCCCGAACAGGGATCCGATACGCAGTATTTT. Amino acid sequence: CASSPEQGSDTQYF.

This clone was counted only a few times. The gene calls are TRBV28 and TRBJ1-1, with TRBD1 as a possible D gene (5 bases). V lost 5 bases and J 8 bases, leaving 9 bases between the germline ends. This CDR3 spans 11 amino acids. Looked up from germline, CDR1 is MDHEN and CDR2 is SYDVKM. Here the CDR3 reads CASSLRGEAFF. CDR3 DNA sequence: TGTGCCAGCAGTCTCCGGGGGGAAGCTTTCTTT.

The chain combines TRBV25-1 with TRBJ2-7; D gene ambiguous. Germline-derived CDR1 and CDR2 are MGHDK and SYGVNS. The CDR3 is 15 residues long. V was shortened by 4 bases and J by 0 bases, with 13 bases between the two germline ends. The CDR3: CASSVGLGSSYEQYF. CDR3 DNA: TGTGCCAGCAGTGTAGGTTTGGGGTCCTCCTACGAGCAGTACTTC.

The rearrangement uses TRBV10-3 and TRBJ1-1, with D tentatively TRBD1 (5 bases). This CDR3 contains 14 residues. V lost 11 bases and J lost 2, with 18 bases in between. Per the germline V gene, CDR1 is ENHRY and CDR2 is SYGVKD. CDR3 sequence reads: CAARPGGENTEAFF. The CDR3 DNA is TGTGCCGCTCGACCGGGAGGGGAAAACACTGAAGCTTTCTTT.

The rearrangement links TRBV4-1 to TRBJ2-2, with D hard to call. The germline V gene encodes CDR1 MGHRA and CDR2 YSYEKL. The CDR3 length is 15 residues. Trimming removed 0 bases at V and 1 base at J, with 6 bases between. CDR3 bases: TGCGCCAGCAGCCAAGACTGGATGAACACCGGGGAGCTGTTTTTT. The encoded protein is CASSQDWMNTGELFF.

V and J are TRBV11-2 and TRBJ2-4; D is unclear. V lost 3 bases and J lost 0, with 12 bases in between. This CDR3 spans 16 amino acids. Germline V lookup: CDR1 SGHAT, CDR2 FQNNGV. CDR3 DNA sequence: TGTGCCAGCAGCTTGTGGACGGCCTCAGCCAAAAACATTCAGTACTTC. Translation gives CASSLWTASAKNIQYF.

The chain uses TRBV6-5 and TRBJ2-4; D remains unclear. The CDR3 runs to 14 residues. V lost 5 bases to trimming and J lost 0 bases, with 8 bases between them. Germline CDR1 MNHEY, CDR2 SVGAGI. The CDR3 loop reads CASSELRAKNIQYF. The CDR3, as DNA: TGTGCCAGCAGTGAACTAAGAGCCAAAAACATTCAGTACTTC.

The chain uses TRBV30 and TRBJ1-5, with D hard to call. From germline, CDR1 is GTSNPN and CDR2 SVGIG (reference sequence). CDR3 size: 15 residues. V lost 0 bases and J 4 bases, leaving 13 bases between the germline ends. The CDR3 DNA is TGTGCCTGGAGTGTACACGGGATGTTTAATCAGCCCCAGCATTTT. Encoded protein: CAWSVHGMFNQPQHF.

The chain is built from TRBV4-1 and TRBJ2-7, with D possibly being TRBD1 or TRBD2 (5 bases each). V lost 1 base, J lost 3 bases, and 16 bases lay in between. The CDR3 runs 16 residues. Germline V gene lookup returns CDR1 MGHRA and CDR2 YSYEKL. CDR3: CASSQGPGWGYYEQYF. CDR3 bases: TGCGCCAGCAGCCAAGGGCCAGGGTGGGGGTACTACGAGCAGTACTTC.

The rearrangement links TRBV7-9 to TRBJ2-7; TRBD1 agrees at 8 bases. V lost 7 bases and J lost 9; bases outside the gene matches: 17. Germline V lookup: CDR1 SEHNR, CDR2 FQNEAQ (reference sequence). The CDR3 contains 15 residues. CDR3 DNA sequence: TGTGCCAGCACCCCCCCAGGGACAGGCTCGCCGGGGCAGTACTTC. Protein product: CASTPPGTGSPGQYF. The full variable domain, with the rest looked up from reference TRBV7-9 and TRBJ2-7, is DTGVSQNPRHKITKRGQNVTFRCDPISEHNRLYWYRQTLGQGPEFLTYFQNEAQLEKSRLLSDRFSAERPKGSFSTLEIQRTEQGDSAMYLCASTPPGTGSPGQYFGPGTRLTVT.

This clone was seen a few times. The rearrangement joins TRBV4-2 to TRBJ1-3; 8 bases align to TRBD1. The CDR3 sequence is 16 residues long. The junction had 4 bases not matched to a gene; V was cut back by 0 bases and J by 3 bases. From germline, CDR1 is LGHNA and CDR2 YNFKEQ. CDR3 sequence reads: CASSQDRGLIGNTIYF. Written as DNA, the CDR3 is TGTGCCAGCAGCCAAGACAGGGGGCTTATTGGAAACACCATATATTTT.

J is TRBJ2-5 and V is TRBV7-8; 10 nucleotides align to TRBD2. This CDR3 spans 15 amino acids. With V trimmed by 1 base and J by 4 bases, 3 bases remained unmatched. CDR1 is SGHVS, CDR2 FQNEAQ, per germline. In nucleotides, the CDR3 is TGTGCCAGCAGCTTAGTAGCGGGAGGACCAGAGACCCAGTACTTC. This gives the protein CASSLVAGGPETQYF.

The table lists this clone with a few counts. The chain is built from TRBV5-1 and TRBJ1-2, with TRBD1 identical over 12 bases. CDR3 length equals 16 residues. V lost 4 bases and J lost 0; bases outside the gene matches: 4. Germline assignment: CDR1 SGHRS and CDR2 YFSETQ. The CDR3 region has the DNA TGCGCCAGCAGCGAGGGACAGGGGGCCGCTAACTATGGCTACACCTTC. Translated, it gives CASSEGQGAANYGYTF.

The chain combines TRBV5-1 with TRBJ1-4; maybe TRBD1 (5 bases). The CDR3 totals 15 residues. The V and J ends lost 0 bases and 2 bases respectively, with 8 bases between them. Germline V CDR1 and CDR2: SGHRS, YFSETQ. The CDR3 sequence: CASSLEGRTNEKLFF. As DNA, the CDR3 is TGCGCCAGCAGCTTGGAGGGACGGACTAATGAAAAACTGTTTTTT.

This clone was picked up a small number of times. The V and J genes are TRBV29-1 and TRBJ1-1, with D maybe TRBD1 (6 bases). V was pared by 6 bases and J by 0 bases, with 11 bases between. The CDR3 is made up of 13 amino acids. The V gene's germline CDR1 is SQVTM and CDR2 ANQGSEA. The CDR3 protein is CSVGGQLNTEAFF. The CDR3 nucleotides are TGCAGCGTGGGGGGACAACTGAACACTGAAGCTTTCTTT.

The rearrangement links TRBV30 to TRBJ2-7; maybe TRBD1 (5 bases). This CDR3 spans 16 amino acids. V lost 3 bases and J lost 5, with 23 bases in between. The germline gives CDR1 GTSNPN, CDR2 SVGIG (reference sequence). The CDR3 DNA is TGTGCCTGGAGACACAAGGCAGGGAACGTCGGTAACGAGCAGTACTTC. As protein: CAWRHKAGNVGNEQYF.

This clone occurred a few times. The CDR3 region has the DNA TGTGCCTGGAGTGTAAACAGGGCAGATACGCAGTATTTT. Amino acids: CAWSVNRADTQYF. The genes are TRBV30 and TRBJ2-3; a possible D gene is TRBD1 (6 bases). Germline CDR1 GTSNPN, CDR2 SVGIG (reference sequence). V lost 0 bases and J 4 bases, leaving 8 bases between the germline ends. CDR3 length equals 13 residues.

The rearrangement uses TRBV30 and TRBJ2-2, with 8 bases aligning to TRBD2. CDR3 length: 16 residues. The V segment lost 5 bases and the J segment 1 base; nucleotides outside the gene matches: 9. Germline V gives CDR1 GTSNPN, CDR2 SVGIG (reference sequence). DNA for the CDR3: TGTGCCTGGCGGCGGGGACTAGGTTTGAACACCGGGGAGCTGTTTTTT. The encoded protein is CAWRRGLGLNTGELFF.

The CDR3 DNA follows: TGTGCCAGCAGCTTAGTTCTCCGGGGGGACTACAATGAGCAGTTCTTC. Translating gives CASSLVLRGDYNEQFF. The chain couples TRBV5-6 to TRBJ2-1; 7 bases fit TRBD2. Trimming took 2 bases from V and 3 from J; bases not matched to a gene: 8. Germline V gene sequence: CDR1 SGHDT, CDR2 YYEEEE. The CDR3 is 16 amino acids. The full variable domain, completed using reference TRBV5-6 and TRBJ2-1, is DAGVTQSPTHLIKTRGQQVTLRCSPKSGHDTVSWYQQALGQGPQFIFQYYEEEERQRGNFPDRFSGHQFPNYSSELNVNALLLGDSALYLCASSLVLRGDYNEQFFGPGTRLTVL.

For this clone: Within the sample, other DNA sequences also encode this same CDR3. The chain combines TRBV7-9 with TRBJ2-5; no clear D gene. Trimming shortened V by 4 bases and J by 5 bases, and 5 bases separated the two germline ends. Germline V CDR1 and CDR2: SEHNR, FQNEAQ (reference sequence). The CDR3 has 11 residues. CDR3 amino acids: CASSSAETQYF. CDR3 sequence (DNA): TGTGCCAGCAGCTCGGCCGAGACCCAGTACTTC.

This clone was observed a handful of times. The chain uses TRBV29-1 and TRBJ1-2; D gene ambiguous. The CDR3 is 16 amino acids. CDR1 is SQVTM and CDR2 is ANQGSEA in the germline V gene. Deletions cut 6 bases from V and 4 bases from J, with 24 bases between. Here the CDR3 DNA reads TGCAGCGTACGAAAGCAGGAGACTACTACCCTCTATGGCTACACCTTC. It codes for CSVRKQETTTLYGYTF.

This clone has more than one count but fewer than ten. V gene TRBV5-1 combines with J gene TRBJ1-4; D is ambiguous. The CDR3 runs 15 residues. Germline V CDR1 and CDR2: SGHRS, YFSETQ. The V gene lost 0 bases and the J gene lost 6 bases, with 12 bases spanning the gap. CDR3 DNA sequence: TGCGCCAGCAGCTTGGAAGGATATAGAGATGAAAAACTGTTTTTT. Amino acid sequence: CASSLEGYRDEKLFF. Together with reference TRBV5-1 and TRBJ1-4, the CDR3 gives the full variable domain: KAGVTQTPRYLIKTRGQQVTLSCSPISGHRSVSWYQQTPGQGLQFLFEYFSETQRNKGNFPGRFSGRQFSNSRSEMNVSTLELGDSALYLCASSLEGYRDEKLFFGSGTQLSVL.

This chain uses TRBV5-6 with TRBJ2-4; 8 bases are shared with TRBD1. V lost 4 bases, J lost 1 base, and 7 bases stayed unmatched. Germline V gene lookup returns CDR1 SGHDT and CDR2 YYEEEE. CDR3 length: 16 amino acids. The CDR3 protein is CASSTLDRAAKNIQYF. The CDR3 nucleotides are TGTGCCAGCAGCACACTGGACAGGGCGGCCAAAAACATTCAGTACTTC. Together with reference TRBV5-6 and TRBJ2-4, the CDR3 gives the full variable domain: DAGVTQSPTHLIKTRGQQVTLRCSPKSGHDTVSWYQQALGQGPQFIFQYYEEEERQRGNFPDRFSGHQFPNYSSELNVNALLLGDSALYLCASSTLDRAAKNIQYFGAGTRLSVL.

V gene TRBV15 combines with J gene TRBJ2-7, with TRBD1 identical over 12 bases. After removal of 1 base from V and 7 bases from J, the junction contained 8 bases not matched to a gene. Germline V gene lookup returns CDR1 LNHNV and CDR2 YYDKDF (reference sequence). The CDR3 runs to 16 residues. The CDR3 DNA follows: TGTGCCACCAGCAGAGGGCCGGGACAGGGGGCTGCTGAGCAGTACTTC. Protein: CATSRGPGQGAAEQYF.

This clone was detected only a few times. CDR3 nucleotides: TGTGCCAGCAGCCAGAGGGGTTCTGGAAACACCATATATTTT. This codes for CASSQRGSGNTIYF. This chain connects TRBV7-8 to TRBJ1-3; D is perhaps TRBD1 (5 bases). Germline V gene data show CDR1 as SGHVS and CDR2 as FQNEAQ. Trimming took 5 bases from V and 1 from J, leaving 9 bases between them. CDR3 length: 14 amino acids.

This clone was detected a few times. V usage is TRBV5-1 and J usage is TRBJ1-5; D is uncertain. Trimming took off 5 bases at V and 1 base at J, with 7 bases between the two ends. Germline-derived CDR1 and CDR2 are SGHRS and YFSETQ. The CDR3 sequence is 13 residues long. The CDR3 DNA is TGCGCCAGCAGTCTGGACAGCAATCAGCCCCAGCATTTT. Translated: CASSLDSNQPQHF.

Here the CDR3 reads CASRPKSTARGGYTF. In DNA, the CDR3 is TGCGCCAGCAGACCCAAATCGACGGCGAGGGGAGGCTACACCTTC. V and J are TRBV4-1 and TRBJ1-2; a weak D match, TRBD1 (5 bases). Germline CDR1 reads MGHRA; CDR2 reads YSYEKL. V lost 6 bases, J lost 8 bases, and 22 bases lay in between. This CDR3 has 15 amino acids.

This clone was picked up one time. The chain combines TRBV2 with TRBJ2-7; D unresolved. The V end was cut by 8 bases, the J end by 2 bases, with 25 bases between. CDR3 length: 17 amino acids. Germline CDR1 SNHLY, CDR2 FYNNEI. The CDR3 is CASSGPRQIRAPYEQYF. CDR3 sequence (DNA): TGTGCCAGCTCCGGGCCAAGACAAATAAGGGCCCCCTACGAGCAGTACTTC.

The chain has TRBV6-5 and TRBJ2-3; the match to TRBD1 covers 8 bases. Germline V CDR1 and CDR2: MNHEY, SVGAGI. The CDR3 consists of 15 residues. With 6 bases clipped from V and 0 bases from J, the junction kept 5 bases outside the gene matches. CDR3 sequence reads: CASSSRTGSTDTQYF. DNA of the CDR3: TGTGCCAGCAGCTCCAGGACAGGGAGCACAGATACGCAGTATTTT.

The chain recombines TRBV28 with TRBJ2-3; D ambiguous. Germline CDR1 MDHEN, CDR2 SYDVKM. Trimming pared 5 bases from V and 0 bases from J, leaving 3 bases between. This CDR3 region has 12 residues. CDR3 bases: TGTGCCAGCAGTGGGAGCACAGATACGCAGTATTTT. Protein sequence: CASSGSTDTQYF.